This T cell receptor (beta chain) was observed in a study of T cells in Graves' hyperthyroidism and ophthalmopathy. Study conclusions and caveats: Blood shared most expanded thyroid clonotypes above 0.001. Researchers report that a 13 V-J model separated ophthalmopathy from stable hyperthyroidism.

The germline gives CDR1 DFQATT, CDR2 SNEGSKA (reference sequence). This CDR3 comprises 14 residues. This clonotype was seen at least ten times. Antigen: not known. The junction shows a germline mismatch at one end, possibly a read error. TCR beta CDR3 region amplification was performed from RNA transcripts. The HTBI primer set served for first-round RT-PCR of the TCR CDR3. Each CDR3 protein is one row after TCRdb ran MiXCR on the multiplex PCR reads. The top ten hold 4% to 5.5% of the sample, which has approximately 600,000 distinct CDR3 sequences, roughly 15% seen once. The cohort's ophthalmopathy patients, a group with duration under 3 months, had a Clinical Activity Score of at least 3 and a NOSPECS grade of at least 4. Patients with uncontrolled infections, other autoimmune diseases, pregnancy or lactation were excluded.

The TCR was taken from a woman in her thirties or forties with Graves' ophthalmopathy. Sequences were obtained from blood. J is TRBJ2-5 and V is TRBV20-1; maybe TRBD2 (5 bases). The CDR3 DNA reads TGCAGTGCTAGAAAGCCGCTAGCTGGAGAGACCCAGCACTTC. This sequence encodes CSARKPLAGETQHF.